The rows below give T cell receptor beta chains drawn from one sample of a study of T-cell reconstitution after alpha-beta-depleted transplantation in children. MiXCR was run by TCRdb on the PCR reads, yielding one entry per CDR3 protein. The sample includes fewer than 750,000 distinct CDR3 sequences, roughly 27% of them seen just once. The material sequenced was PBMCs, taken before TCRalphabeta/CD19-depleted stem cell transplant. The receptor source for this set is a boy less than two years old with Wiskott-Aldrich syndrome, due to receive a stem cell transplant. CDR3s include the opening cysteine and the closing phenylalanine or tryptophan. The D gene is left open where the match is weak. Rows give clone size only sometimes, using once, few, many, or a class for an expanded clone.

TRBV29-1	TRBJ2-1	few	NA	TGCAGCTCGTCCCGGGACCTTTACAATGAGCAGTTCTTC	CSSSRDLYNEQFF
TRBV30	TRBJ1-6	few	TRBD1	TGTGCCTGGGGGGACAGGTACAATTCACCCCTCCACTTT	CAWGDRYNSPLHF
TRBV7-3	TRBJ2-1	few	NA	TGTGCCAGCAGCCTAACGCCGGAACAGGGAAAGTTCTTC	CASSLTPEQGKFF
TRBV5-1	TRBJ2-7	NA	TRBD1	TGCGCCAGCAGCTTGGGGGGGACAGATTACGAGCAGTACTTC	CASSLGGTDYEQYF
TRBV2	TRBJ2-1	NA	TRBD2	TGTGCCAGCAGTGAAAGAAGCGGGAGATTGAATGAGCAGTTCTTC	CASSERSGRLNEQFF
TRBV12-3/TRBV12-4	TRBJ2-2	NA	NA	TGTGCCAGCAGTCAATACGAGGGCGGGGAGCTGTTTTTT	CASSQYEGGELFF
TRBV6-4	TRBJ1-5	NA	TRBD1	TGTGCCAGCAGTCCCCGGGACAGGGGGACGATAGGCCCCGGAGGGGCCTTTAGCAATCAGCCCCAGCATTTT	CASSPRDRGTIGPGGAFSNQPQHF
TRBV29-1	TRBJ1-1	few	NA	TGCAGCGTTGCGGACCGATTGAACACTGAAGCTTTCTTT	CSVADRLNTEAFF
TRBV11-2	TRBJ2-2	NA	NA	TGTGCCAGCAGCGCTACCAGGACAGTTTCCGGGGAGCTGTTTTTT	CASSATRTVSGELFF
TRBV12-3/TRBV12-4	TRBJ1-5	NA	TRBD1	TGTGCCAGCAGTTTAGGGTATCAGGGGGGTAAGCCCCAGCATTTT	CASSLGYQGGKPQHF
TRBV7-9	TRBJ1-2	few	TRBD1	TGTGCCAGCAGCCCCCGGACAGGGCCCTATGGCTACACCTTC	CASSPRTGPYGYTF
TRBV20-1	TRBJ1-4	NA	NA	TGTAGTGCTAGATCCGGGAGGGGTGGAAAACTGTTTTTT	CSARSGRGGKLFF
TRBV5-1	TRBJ2-4	few	TRBD1	TGCGCCAGCAGCGACAGGGTTGGCAAAAACATTCAGTACTTC	CASSDRVGKNIQYF
TRBV14	TRBJ2-2	NA	NA	TGTGCCAGCAGACTCGGGACGGGCACCGGGGAGCTGTTTTTT	CASRLGTGTGELFF